The 19 T cell receptor beta chains below all came from one sample that was sequenced in a study of CD8+CD57+ T cells in acquired aplastic anemia. Genomic DNA served as template for TCR beta VDJ and CDR3 profiling. TCRdb recomputed calls from the reads with MiXCR, one row per CDR3 protein. The table records around 140,000 distinct CDR3 sequences, around two fifths of them present only once. The specimen was sorted CD4+, CD8+, or CD8+CD57+ T cells (not recorded which) from PBMCs. These receptors came from a human donor in good health, serving as a control.

At least ten counts were recorded for this clonotype. J is TRBJ1-5 and V is TRBV6-1, with D possibly TRBD1 on 5 matching bases. Trimming took 0 bases from V and 2 from J, leaving 8 bases between them. The germline CDR1 and CDR2 sequences are MNHNS and SASEGT. The CDR3 contains 15 residues. The CDR3 spells CASSEAGGGNQPQHF. CDR3 sequence (DNA): TGTGCCAGCAGTGAAGCGGGGGGTGGCAATCAGCCCCAGCATTTT.

Here the CDR3 DNA reads TGTGCCAGCAGTGACCCAAACCTGGGCACTGAAGCTTTCTTT. Translated, it gives CASSDPNLGTEAFF. The gene calls are TRBV2 and TRBJ1-1, with unresolved D. Germline assignment: CDR1 SNHLY and CDR2 FYNNEI. The CDR3 has 14 amino acids. With 3 bases removed from V and 4 bases from J, the gap between germline ends came to 12 bases.

The V gene is TRBV10-2, the J gene TRBJ2-1; D perhaps matches TRBD1 (5 bases). With 2 bases removed from V and 4 bases from J, the gap between germline ends came to 6 bases. The CDR3 has 13 amino acids. Germline V gene sequence: CDR1 WSHSY, CDR2 SAAADI. CDR3 sequence (DNA): TGCGCCAGCAGTGAGGACAGTTACAATGAGCAGTTCTTC. Translation gives CASSEDSYNEQFF.

This clonotype appeared many times. The chain has TRBV27 and TRBJ2-7; TRBD1 matches 10 bases. The germline V gene encodes CDR1 MNHEY and CDR2 SMNVEV (reference sequence). This CDR3 has 15 amino acids. The ends lost 5 bases at V and 6 bases at J; junction bases unmatched: 10. The CDR3 protein is CASSPGQGIPTEQYF. CDR3 DNA: TGTGCCAGCAGTCCGGGACAGGGGATACCTACCGAGCAGTACTTC.

This clonotype was detected many times. V gene TRBV10-3 combines with J gene TRBJ1-5; TRBD1 might be the D (5 bases). The germline gives CDR1 ENHRY, CDR2 SYGVKD. V was cut by 1 base and J by 6 bases, with 19 bases left in between. The CDR3 covers 17 residues. This chain's CDR3 is CAISEWPGKFDGQPQHF. CDR3 sequence (DNA): TGTGCCATCAGTGAGTGGCCAGGGAAATTCGACGGTCAGCCCCAGCATTTT.

This clonotype showed up many times. This chain links TRBV2 with TRBJ2-7; 10 bases map to TRBD2. V lost 6 bases to trimming and J lost 1 base; unmatched junction nucleotides: 3. Germline V gives CDR1 SNHLY, CDR2 FYNNEI. The CDR3 is 14 amino acids. CDR3 amino acids: CASSLLAGSYEQYF. The CDR3 DNA follows: TGTGCCAGCAGCTTACTAGCGGGATCCTACGAGCAGTACTTC. The complete variable domain, with remaining parts taken from reference TRBV2 and TRBJ2-7, reads EPEVTQTPSHQVTQMGQEVILRCVPISNHLYFYWYRQILGQKVEFLVSFYNNEISEKSEIFDDQFSVERPDGSNFTLKIRSTKLEDSAMYFCASSLLAGSYEQYFGPGTRLTVT.

This clonotype was counted at least ten times. The CDR3 sequence: CASALTGRRLNQPQHF. The CDR3 region has the DNA TGTGCCAGCGCGCTAACGGGACGCAGGCTCAATCAGCCCCAGCATTTT. This chain connects TRBV12-1 to TRBJ1-5. TRBV12-1 is termed a pseudogene. This CDR3 region has 16 residues.

The chain combines TRBV2 with TRBJ2-3; no clear D. Germline CDR1 is SNHLY and CDR2 is FYNNEI. Trimming shortened V by 3 bases and J by 11 bases, and 9 bases separated the two germline ends. The CDR3 is made up of 11 amino acids. In DNA form, the CDR3 reads TGTGCCAGCAGTGAGGACCATGAGCAGTATTTT. This encodes CASSEDHEQYF.

This clonotype was counted ten times or more. This chain connects TRBV24-1 to TRBJ2-3, with 12 bases aligning to TRBD2. The CDR3 covers 16 residues. The germline gives CDR1 KGHDR, CDR2 SFDVKD. J gave up 3 bases and V 4 bases, and 4 bases lay outside the gene matches. This CDR3 reads CATSDPGTSGTDTQYF. CDR3 bases: TGTGCCACCAGTGACCCCGGGACTAGCGGGACAGATACGCAGTATTTT.

This clonotype was seen ten or more times. The rearrangement uses TRBV5-8 and TRBJ1-2; 10 bases match TRBD1. V shed 3 bases, J shed 12 bases, and the junction held 8 bases outside the gene matches. CDR3 size: 13 residues. Germline lookup yields CDR1 SGHTS and CDR2 YDEGEE. This chain's CDR3 is CASSWGGTGADTF. The DNA of the CDR3 is TGTGCCAGCAGCTGGGGAGGGACAGGGGCGGACACCTTC.

A note on this clonotype: A read error is possible here, since a much larger clone lies one base away. The V gene is TRBV12-3 or TRBV12-4, the J gene TRBJ2-7, with no clear D. Trimming took 4 bases from V and 5 from J, leaving 6 bases between them. CDR3 length equals 11 residues. The CDR3, as DNA: TGTGCCAGCAGTTCCCCCAACGAGCAGTACTTC. Residues: CASSSPNEQYF.

This clonotype was seen a few times. The gene calls are TRBV16 and TRBJ2-1; no clear D gene. The V end lost 0 bases, the J end lost 6 bases, and 6 bases lay between the germline ends. The V gene's germline CDR1 is KGHSY and CDR2 FQNENV. This CDR3 is 13 amino acids long. In nucleotides, the CDR3 is TGTGCCAGCAGCCAATCGGCCTCCAATGAGCAGTTCTTC. Protein: CASSQSASNEQFF.

This clonotype has just a few counts. The chain recombines TRBV5-4 with TRBJ1-2; 8 nucleotides align to TRBD1. The junction had 11 bases not matched to a gene; V was cut back by 4 bases and J by 9 bases. The germline V gene has CDR1 SGHNT and CDR2 YYREEE (reference sequence). The CDR3 has 14 amino acids. The CDR3 region is CASSRDRGGNSYTF. The DNA for the CDR3 is TGTGCCAGCAGCCGTGACAGGGGCGGTAATAGCTACACCTTC.

With respect to this clonotype: A much larger clone differs from this one at a single base, so this may be a read error. The V gene is TRBV20-1, the J gene TRBJ2-1; 12 bases align to TRBD2. The germline CDR1 and CDR2 sequences are DFQATT and SNEGSKA (reference sequence). This CDR3 has 14 amino acids. Here the CDR3 DNA reads TGCAGTGCACTTCCTAGCGGGAGGGTGGATGAGCGGTTCTTC. It encodes CSALPSGRVDERFF.

This chain links TRBV11-2 with TRBJ2-4, with 7 bases that match TRBD2. The CDR3 totals 15 residues. The germline CDR1 and CDR2 sequences are SGHAT and FQNNGV. With V trimmed by 3 bases and J by 6 bases, 8 bases remained unmatched. CDR3 loop: CASSLSVGGRNIQYF. As DNA, the CDR3 is TGTGCCAGCAGCTTGTCAGTCGGGGGGAGAAACATTCAGTACTTC.

This clonotype appeared many times. The CDR3: CASSVGIGAQYF. CDR3 coding DNA: TGTGCCAGCAGCGTAGGAATCGGGGCCCAGTACTTC. The chain joins TRBV9 to TRBJ2-5; D perhaps matches TRBD2 (5 bases). Germline CDR1 and CDR2: SGDLS and YYNGEE. V was shortened by 0 bases and J by 9 bases, with 9 bases between the two germline ends. The CDR3 has 12 amino acids.

To note about this clonotype: This may stem from a read error, because a much larger clone lies one nucleotide away. The chain uses TRBV5-1 and TRBJ1-1, with D possibly being TRBD1 (5 bases). V lost 3 bases to trimming and J lost 4 bases, with 13 bases between them. This CDR3 region has 14 residues. Germline assignment: CDR1 SGHRS and CDR2 YFSETQ. Here the CDR3 DNA reads TGCGCCAGCAGCTCCCGGGGGGAGAGCACTGAAGCTTTCTTT. It yields the protein CASSSRGESTEAFF.

At least ten counts were recorded for this clonotype. This chain links TRBV11-2 with TRBJ2-1; D is undetermined. The V gene lost 6 bases and the J gene lost 4 bases, with 16 bases spanning the gap. The CDR3 runs to 15 residues. Germline V lookup: CDR1 SGHAT, CDR2 FQNNGV. The CDR3 DNA reads TGTGCCAGCAGATCAATCGGCCGGAGTTACAATGAGCAGTTCTTC. Protein product: CASRSIGRSYNEQFF.

As regards this clonotype: A read error may account for a junction end that differs from germline. V and J are TRBV24-1 and TRBJ1-1; D might be TRBD1 (6 bases). Looked up from germline, CDR1 is KGHDR and CDR2 is SFDVKD. The CDR3 is 16 amino acids. The chain's CDR3 is CATGDFGQSMSTEAFF. CDR3 DNA: TGTGCCACCGGTGATTTCGGACAGTCCATGAGCACTGAAGCTTTCTTT.